Presented here are 7 T cell receptor beta chains from one specimen sequenced in a study of T-cell memory formation after mild COVID-19. TCRdb re-analysed the 5' RACE reads in MiXCR, keeping a single row per CDR3 protein. The profile shows 55,000 to 75,000 distinct CDR3 sequences, 25% to 35% of them singletons. Material for sequencing was PBMCs or a T cell subset sorted from them (not recorded which). The receptors here all came from a man aged 18-30 years who had mild COVID-19 (a few samples of this study predate the infection). Cell type and time point are not known.

The table lists this clonotype with a count of one. The CDR3 DNA is TGTGCCAGCAGCTTAGTCTGGGGCTACACCTTC. Translation gives CASSLVWGYTF. V usage is TRBV7-9 and J usage is TRBJ1-2, with D unresolved. The V and J ends lost 1 base and 8 bases respectively, with 5 bases between them. Germline loops: CDR1 SEHNR, CDR2 FQNEAQ (reference sequence). The CDR3 extends over 11 amino acids.

The chain is built from TRBV3-1 and TRBJ2-3, with D unresolved. Germline V gene sequence: CDR1 LGHDT, CDR2 YNNKEL (reference sequence). The V gene lost 0 bases and the J gene lost 2 bases, with 9 bases spanning the gap. The CDR3 is 15 amino acids. In nucleotides, the CDR3 is TGTGCCAGCAGCCAAGAATCCCGGCCCACAGATACGCAGTATTTT. It yields the protein CASSQESRPTDTQYF.

This rearrangement joins TRBV19 to TRBJ2-7; no firm D call. Germline V CDR1 and CDR2: LNHDA, SQIVND (reference sequence). Trimming pared 5 bases from V and 6 bases from J, leaving 11 bases between. This CDR3 contains 12 residues. The CDR3 sequence: CASSADLFEQYF. DNA for the CDR3: TGTGCCAGTAGTGCTGACCTTTTCGAGCAGTACTTC.

The CDR3 is CASSFGSTDEQYF. Written as DNA, the CDR3 is TGTGCCAGCAGCTTTGGGAGCACCGACGAGCAGTACTTC. The chain recombines TRBV5-6 with TRBJ2-7; D might be TRBD2 (5 bases). Trimming left V 2 bases short and J 5 bases short, with 11 bases between. Germline V gene lookup returns CDR1 SGHDT and CDR2 YYEEEE. This CDR3 region has 13 residues. Filled out from reference TRBV5-6 and TRBJ2-7, the complete variable domain reads DAGVTQSPTHLIKTRGQQVTLRCSPKSGHDTVSWYQQALGQGPQFIFQYYEEEERQRGNFPDRFSGHQFPNYSSELNVNALLLGDSALYLCASSFGSTDEQYFGPGTRLTVT.

The chain joins TRBV19 to TRBJ2-3; D possibly corresponds to TRBD1 (5 bases). Trimming stripped 5 bases from V and 4 bases from J, with 13 bases between. CDR1 is LNHDA, CDR2 SQIVND, per germline (reference sequence). The CDR3 has 14 amino acids. CDR3 nucleotides: TGTGCCAGTAGTTGGCAGGGTGTCCCAGATACGCAGTATTTT. As protein: CASSWQGVPDTQYF.

V usage is TRBV7-6 and J usage is TRBJ2-7, with D possibly matching TRBD1 (6 bases). V was shortened by 3 bases and J by 5 bases, with 17 bases between the two germline ends. This CDR3 contains 15 residues. Germline V gene sequence: CDR1 SGHVS, CDR2 FNYEAQ. The CDR3 DNA reads as TGTGCCAGCAGCTTCGGGACACGGCCTACCAACGAGCAGTACTTC. This translates into CASSFGTRPTNEQYF.

This clonotype was recorded a few times. The CDR3 DNA follows: TGTGCCAGCAGCTTAGACATCAGCGGGGGACCTACAGATACGCAGTATTTT. Protein product: CASSLDISGGPTDTQYF. The chain joins TRBV7-9 to TRBJ2-3, with TRBD2 matching 8 bases. In germline, CDR1 is SEHNR, CDR2 FQNEAQ (reference sequence). CDR3 length: 17 amino acids. Unmatched junction bases numbered 9, after V lost 1 base and J lost 3 bases.